One sample yielded the 20 T cell receptor beta chains listed below, sequenced in a study of cytomegalovirus exposure and HLA in healthy donors. Profiling relied on immunoSEQ multiplex PCR, and the TCRdb table lists in-frame clones only, not all of them. The repertoire holds some 120,000 clones, around 90% seen once, with approximately 2.1% in the top ten. Source material: PBMCs. All receptors come from a woman between 18 and 30 years old in good health and CMV-seronegative.

Here the CDR3 reads CASSSGNYGYTF. The CDR3 DNA sequence: TGTGCCAGCAGCTCCGGGAACTATGGCTACACCTTC. The chain is built from TRBV7-6 and TRBJ1-2; no definite D call. Germline values: CDR1 SGHVS, CDR2 FNYEAQ. Trimming cost V 4 bases and J 2 bases, with 5 bases left between them. There are 12 residues in the CDR3.

In this sample, this clone turned up once. The J gene is TRBJ2-1, the V gene TRBV14, with 14 bases that match TRBD2. The CDR3 runs 17 residues. Germline CDR1 reads SGHDN; CDR2 reads FVKESK. The junction had 6 bases not matched to a gene; V was cut back by 4 bases and J by 4 bases. The CDR3 nucleotides are TGTGCCAGCAGCCCGGGACTAGCGGGAGTGGGGTACAATGAGCAGTTCTTC. Its translation: CASSPGLAGVGYNEQFF.

The chain is built from TRBV7-8 and TRBJ1-1; D call uncertain. This CDR3 is 13 amino acids long. V gave up 0 bases and J gave up 4 bases, with 6 bases separating them. Germline V gives CDR1 SGHVS, CDR2 FQNEAQ. CDR3 nucleotides: TGTGCCAGCAGCTTAGCTGCAGGCACTGAAGCTTTCTTT. Protein sequence: CASSLAAGTEAFF.

The rearrangement uses TRBV14 and TRBJ1-1; TRBD1 might be the D (6 bases). CDR1 and CDR2 from the germline V gene are SGHDN and FVKESK. The V and J ends lost 4 bases and 4 bases respectively, with 13 bases between them. The CDR3 loop spans 14 amino acids. The CDR3 bases are TGTGCCAGCAGCCGCCGAGGGGGGGTCACTGAAGCTTTCTTT. Translation: CASSRRGGVTEAFF.

This clone has only one observation. This chain links TRBV6-5 with TRBJ2-1; 7 bases fit TRBD2. The CDR3 is 15 residues long. With V trimmed by 9 bases and J by 4 bases, 12 bases remained unmatched. Germline CDR1 and CDR2: MNHEY and SVGAGI. CDR3 in amino acids: CASQRGGSMYNEQFF. CDR3 coding DNA: TGTGCCAGTCAGAGGGGCGGGAGTATGTACAATGAGCAGTTCTTC.

The chain employs TRBV5-6 and TRBJ2-2; TRBD2 aligns across 7 bases. Germline V gives CDR1 SGHDT, CDR2 YYEEEE. After removal of 1 base from V and 1 base from J, the junction contained 4 bases not matched to a gene. The CDR3 is made up of 16 amino acids. The CDR3 sequence: CASSLWVAGNTGELFF. Here the CDR3 DNA reads TGTGCCAGCAGCTTGTGGGTAGCGGGGAACACCGGGGAGCTGTTTTTT.

The chain couples TRBV7-6 to TRBJ2-2; TRBD2 is a possible D gene (6 bases). This CDR3 has 18 residues. Germline V gives CDR1 SGHVS, CDR2 FNYEAQ. Trimming took off 2 bases at V and 1 base at J, with 17 bases between the two ends. CDR3 region: CASSLSEGTEKNTGELFF. CDR3 coding DNA: TGTGCCAGCAGCTTAAGTGAGGGGACTGAGAAGAACACCGGGGAGCTGTTTTTT.

The chain combines TRBV11-3 with TRBJ2-1; 11 bases are a match to TRBD2. V lost 5 bases, J lost 7 bases, and 7 bases stayed unmatched. The CDR3 extends over 15 amino acids. Germline loops: CDR1 SGHNT, CDR2 YENEEA. CDR3 amino acids: CASSRGLAGGNEQFF. For the CDR3, the DNA is TGTGCCAGCAGCCGGGGGCTAGCGGGGGGTAATGAGCAGTTCTTC.

This clone was counted between two and nine times. The genes are TRBV7-6 and TRBJ1-1; D may be TRBD1 (6 bases). Deletions cut 10 bases from V and 4 bases from J, with 16 bases between. There are 13 residues in the CDR3. CDR1 SGHVS and CDR2 FNYEAQ come from the germline V gene. Here the CDR3 reads CAIEQGPGTEAFF. The CDR3 bases are TGTGCCATTGAACAGGGCCCGGGCACTGAAGCTTTCTTT. Variable domain in full (rest from reference TRBV7-6 and TRBJ1-1): GAGVSQSPRYKVTKRGQDVALRCDPISGHVSLYWYRQALGQGPEFLTYFNYEAQQDKSGLPNDRFSAERPEGSISTLTIQRTEQRDSAMYRCAIEQGPGTEAFFGQGTRLTVV.

The chain links TRBV18 to TRBJ2-7; no clear D gene. Trimming shortened V by 2 bases and J by 2 bases, and 16 bases separated the two germline ends. The CDR3 is 16 residues long. CDR1 and CDR2 (germline): KGHSH, LQKENI. The CDR3 loop reads CASSPLRGPTTYEQYF. CDR3 bases: TGTGCCAGCTCACCATTGCGAGGCCCTACAACCTACGAGCAGTACTTC. The full variable domain, in which reference TRBV18 and TRBJ2-7 provide the parts outside the CDR3, is NAGVMQNPRHLVRRRGQEARLRCSPMKGHSHVYWYRQLPEEGLKFMVYLQKENIIDESGMPKERFSAEFPKEGPSILRIQQVVRGDSAAYFCASSPLRGPTTYEQYFGPGTRLTVT.

The rearrangement links TRBV6-1 to TRBJ1-1; D remains ambiguous. Trimming cost V 8 bases and J 1 base, with 11 bases left between them. Germline values: CDR1 MNHNS, CDR2 SASEGT. The CDR3 sequence is 13 residues long. Here the CDR3 reads CASAFPRNTEAFF. The DNA of the CDR3 is TGTGCCAGCGCGTTCCCAAGGAACACTGAAGCTTTCTTT.

Only one count was recorded for this clone. The chain couples TRBV5-6 to TRBJ1-3, with 7 bases aligning to TRBD1. Germline values: CDR1 SGHDT, CDR2 YYEEEE. V was clipped by 2 bases and J by 1 base; unmatched bases: 3. The CDR3 runs to 15 residues. This chain's CDR3 is CASSFQDRSGNTIYF. Written as DNA, the CDR3 is TGTGCCAGCAGCTTTCAGGACAGGTCTGGAAACACCATATATTTT. The full variable domain, its missing parts supplied by reference TRBV5-6 and TRBJ1-3, is DAGVTQSPTHLIKTRGQQVTLRCSPKSGHDTVSWYQQALGQGPQFIFQYYEEEERQRGNFPDRFSGHQFPNYSSELNVNALLLGDSALYLCASSFQDRSGNTIYFGEGSWLTVV.

This chain joins TRBV25-1 and TRBJ2-1; the match to TRBD2 covers 9 bases. The germline V gene encodes CDR1 MGHDK and CDR2 SYGVNS. V trimming: 8 bases; J trimming: 2 bases; junction bases outside the gene matches: 16. There are 18 residues in the CDR3. This CDR3 is CASSGETRLAAPYNEQFF. The CDR3 DNA sequence: TGTGCCAGCTCAGGCGAAACCCGACTAGCGGCCCCCTACAATGAGCAGTTCTTC.

The rearrangement uses TRBV30 and TRBJ2-5, with D possibly being TRBD2 (7 bases). V was shortened by 3 bases and J by 4 bases, with 18 bases between the two germline ends. Germline CDR1 is GTSNPN and CDR2 is SVGIG (reference sequence). This CDR3 has 15 residues. The CDR3 sequence: CAWSSSGKGGETQYF. In DNA form, the CDR3 reads TGTGCCTGGAGCTCTAGCGGAAAGGGGGGAGAGACCCAGTACTTC.

This clone appeared a few times. The CDR3 is CASIRTGGEINSPLHF. For the CDR3, the DNA is TGTGCCAGTATCCGGACAGGGGGCGAAATTAATTCACCCCTCCACTTT. The gene calls are TRBV19 and TRBJ1-6, with 11 positions matching TRBD1. Germline V gene data show CDR1 as LNHDA and CDR2 as SQIVND (reference sequence). Unmatched junction bases numbered 8, after V lost 7 bases and J lost 6 bases. The CDR3 runs 16 residues.

This rearrangement joins TRBV18 to TRBJ2-7, with 10 positions matching TRBD1. J lost 2 bases, V lost 3 bases, and 10 bases had no gene match. Germline CDR1 reads KGHSH; CDR2 reads LQKENI. This CDR3 is 17 amino acids long. CDR3 DNA: TGTGCCAGCTCACCTTTACAGGGACAGGGGCTTCCCTACGAGCAGTACTTC. It codes for CASSPLQGQGLPYEQYF.

This clone was counted once. This chain uses TRBV30 with TRBJ2-7; tentative D call: TRBD2 (6 bases). V was trimmed by 2 bases and J by 5 bases, leaving 25 bases between them. The CDR3 contains 17 residues. Germline V CDR1 and CDR2: GTSNPN, SVGIG (reference sequence). CDR3 sequence (DNA): TGTGCCTGGAGTAGATCGGGGCGGGGAGGTCTGGGCGACGAGCAGTACTTC. Residues: CAWSRSGRGGLGDEQYF.

In its sample, this clone was seen a few times. J is TRBJ2-7 and V is TRBV19; 12 bases map to TRBD2. V gave up 5 bases and J gave up 3 bases; unmatched junction bases: 5. This CDR3 has 15 amino acids. Germline V gene sequence: CDR1 LNHDA, CDR2 SQIVND (reference sequence). DNA of the CDR3: TGTGCCAGTAGTTTCCGGACTAGCGGGAACTACGAGCAGTACTTC. This sequence encodes CASSFRTSGNYEQYF.

The chain uses TRBV29-1 and TRBJ2-5, with TRBD1 as a possible D gene (6 bases). The CDR3 contains 13 residues. Trimming took off 7 bases at V and 6 bases at J, with 18 bases between the two ends. Germline V gene lookup returns CDR1 SQVTM and CDR2 ANQGSEA. The CDR3 here is CSADIVQGKTQYF. The CDR3, as DNA: TGCAGCGCTGACATCGTTCAGGGGAAGACCCAGTACTTC. Supplemented by reference TRBV29-1 and TRBJ2-5, the full variable domain reads SAVISQKPSRDICQRGTSLTIQCQVDSQVTMMFWYRQQPGQSLTLIATANQGSEATYESGFVIDKFPISRPNLTFSTLTVSNMSPEDSSIYLCSADIVQGKTQYFGPGTRLLVL.

The V gene is TRBV7-2, the J gene TRBJ1-2; D gene uncertain. The CDR3 sequence is 13 residues long. Germline lookup yields CDR1 SGHTA and CDR2 FQGNSA. V gave up 5 bases and J gave up 3 bases, with 10 bases separating them. The CDR3 DNA sequence: TGTGCCAGCAGCCTCCCCCGGTACTATGGCTACACCTTC. This sequence encodes CASSLPRYYGYTF.